Each of the 27 T cell receptor beta chains below was sequenced from the same sample in a study of monozygotic twins with inflammatory bowel disease. With the 5' RACE reads reprocessed, TCRdb shows one record per CDR3 protein and no DNA. The sample totals some 150,000 distinct CDR3 sequences; its top ten clones hold about 1.2%. What was sequenced was blood. Receptors originate from a human donor with ulcerative colitis or Crohn's disease, or a healthy co-twin of an affected twin (not recorded which).

CDR3 sequence reads: CASGWRQGSNEQFF. The rearrangement uses TRBV6-5 and TRBJ2-1; the TCRdb call, TRBD1, lacks DNA for checking. Germline V CDR1 and CDR2: MNHEY, SVGAGI. This CDR3 region has 14 residues.

The rearrangement uses TRBV28 and TRBJ1-6. CDR1 is MDHEN and CDR2 is SYDVKM in the germline V gene. This CDR3 is built from 14 residues. CDR3 residues: CASRAGLSYSPLHF.

This chain uses TRBV20-1 with TRBJ1-5; the D call of TRBD1 rests on TCRdb alone, since no DNA is present to check it. The CDR3 totals 17 residues. CDR1 is DFQATT and CDR2 is SNEGSKA in the germline V gene (reference sequence). The CDR3: CSASPVRGTYSNQPQHF.

The chain links TRBV18 to TRBJ2-7; no DNA is available, so the TRBD2 call from TCRdb remains unchecked. The CDR3 extends over 15 amino acids. CDR1 and CDR2 from the germline V gene are KGHSH and LQKENI. CDR3 amino acids: CANSASGLAGSEQYF.

The chain has TRBV11-2 and TRBJ2-3; TCRdb reports TRBD1, a call that lacks DNA to check it against. CDR3 size: 17 residues. Germline assignment: CDR1 SGHAT and CDR2 FQNNGV. This chain's CDR3 is CASSLEPPVWASDTQYF. Using reference TRBV11-2 and TRBJ2-3 for the parts outside the CDR3, the full variable domain is EAGVAQSPRYKIIEKRQSVAFWCNPISGHATLYWYQQILGQGPKLLIQFQNNGVVDDSQLPKDRFSAERLKGVDSTLKIQPAKLEDSAVYLCASSLEPPVWASDTQYFGPGTRLTVL.

The chain has TRBV5-6 and TRBJ2-3; lacking DNA, the TRBD2 call made by TCRdb goes unchecked. There are 15 residues in the CDR3. Germline-derived CDR1 and CDR2 are SGHDT and YYEEEE. The CDR3 spells CASSLGDYLTDTQYF. Complete variable domain (other parts from reference TRBV5-6 and TRBJ2-3): DAGVTQSPTHLIKTRGQQVTLRCSPKSGHDTVSWYQQALGQGPQFIFQYYEEEERQRGNFPDRFSGHQFPNYSSELNVNALLLGDSALYLCASSLGDYLTDTQYFGPGTRLTVL.

The V and J genes are TRBV6-1 and TRBJ1-6. This CDR3 is 13 amino acids long. Germline V gene lookup returns CDR1 MNHNS and CDR2 SASEGT. The CDR3 protein is CASSEGNNSPLHF.

The rearrangement uses TRBV19 and TRBJ1-5; TCRdb's assignment of TRBD1 cannot be checked, as there is no DNA. The germline V gene encodes CDR1 LNHDA and CDR2 SQIVND (reference sequence). The CDR3 spans 12 residues. CDR3 sequence reads: CASRDSRQPQHF.

The chain joins TRBV12-3 or TRBV12-4 to TRBJ2-4. This CDR3 region has 15 residues. The CDR3 reads CASSLGRLAKNIQYF.

The chain is built from TRBV27 and TRBJ2-7; TCRdb calls TRBD2, which cannot be checked without DNA. The germline gives CDR1 MNHEY, CDR2 SMNVEV (reference sequence). There are 15 residues in the CDR3. The CDR3 spells CASRRTSQGTYEQYF.

The CDR3: CASSLGPADRAIYGYTF. The chain has TRBV7-9 and TRBJ1-2; TCRdb's D gene call, TRBD1, goes unchecked for lack of DNA. The CDR3 runs 17 residues. The germline V gene has CDR1 SEHNR and CDR2 FQNEAQ (reference sequence).

The V and J genes are TRBV7-8 and TRBJ2-7; TCRdb's assignment of TRBD2 cannot be checked, as there is no DNA. The CDR3 has 17 residues. Germline V gene data show CDR1 as SGHVS and CDR2 as FQNEAQ. The CDR3: CASSLALSSAGSYEQYF.

The chain is built from TRBV29-1 and TRBJ2-1; no DNA is available, so the TRBD1 call from TCRdb remains unchecked. CDR3 length: 15 amino acids. Germline CDR1 and CDR2: SQVTM and ANQGSEA. CDR3 amino acids: CSVASGQGSLNEQFF.

V usage is TRBV5-1 and J usage is TRBJ2-2; TCRdb's D call of TRBD2 is untestable without DNA. Germline loops: CDR1 SGHRS, CDR2 YFSETQ. The length of the CDR3 is 15 residues. The CDR3 sequence is CATRLAGETSGELFF. The whole variable domain, remainder taken from reference TRBV5-1 and TRBJ2-2, is KAGVTQTPRYLIKTRGQQVTLSCSPISGHRSVSWYQQTPGQGLQFLFEYFSETQRNKGNFPGRFSGRQFSNSRSEMNVSTLELGDSALYLCATRLAGETSGELFFGEGSRLTVL.

V and J are TRBV6-1 and TRBJ2-2; TCRdb reports TRBD2, a call that lacks DNA to check it against. The CDR3 is 15 amino acids. Germline assignment: CDR1 MNHNS and CDR2 SASEGT. This CDR3 is CASYKRGLSAGELFF.

The rearrangement uses TRBV6-2 or TRBV6-3 and TRBJ2-3; TCRdb outputs TRBD2, but without DNA this stays unchecked. The CDR3 sequence is 15 residues long. Germline CDR1 reads MNHEY; CDR2 reads SVGEGT. The CDR3 reads CASRRLAGVPDTQYF.

This rearrangement joins TRBV28 to TRBJ1-2; the TCRdb D gene call, TRBD1, has no DNA to confirm it. The germline CDR1 and CDR2 sequences are MDHEN and SYDVKM. The CDR3 has 12 amino acids. CDR3 protein: CASSLPLYGYTF.

The V and J genes are TRBV29-1 and TRBJ1-3. The CDR3 sequence is 14 residues long. Per germline, CDR1 SQVTM and CDR2 ANQGSEA. CDR3: CSVEFGLSGNTIYF.

The CDR3 region is CASSPKTGVRTDTQYF. J is TRBJ2-3 and V is TRBV18; the TRBD2 assignment by TCRdb is unverifiable without DNA. Germline CDR1 reads KGHSH; CDR2 reads LQKENI. The CDR3 length is 16 residues.

This chain links TRBV29-1 with TRBJ2-1; no DNA is available, so the TRBD2 call from TCRdb remains unchecked. CDR1 and CDR2 (germline): SQVTM, ANQGSEA. The CDR3 length is 15 residues. CDR3 in amino acids: CSVARTSGLGDEQFF.

The V call is TRBV7-3, the J call TRBJ2-1; TCRdb names TRBD1, which stays unverified in the absence of DNA. There are 13 residues in the CDR3. Germline CDR1 is SGHTA and CDR2 is FQGTGA. The CDR3 here is CASSSTGGFEQFF.

The rearrangement links TRBV20-1 to TRBJ2-7; TCRdb's D call of TRBD2 is untestable without DNA. Germline V gene lookup returns CDR1 DFQATT and CDR2 SNEGSKA (reference sequence). The CDR3 is made up of 13 amino acids. CDR3 amino acids: CSAGERLYYEQYF.

The chain joins TRBV4-2 to TRBJ2-1; TCRdb proposes TRBD2, but this gene call is untestable without DNA. This CDR3 comprises 17 residues. The germline CDR1 and CDR2 sequences are LGHNA and YNFKEQ. This CDR3 is CASSQDTGLAGKNEQFF.

The chain's CDR3 is CAISSGDDQPQHF. V and J are TRBV10-3 and TRBJ1-5; the TCRdb D gene call, TRBD1, has no DNA to confirm it. The CDR3 extends over 13 amino acids. In germline, CDR1 is ENHRY, CDR2 SYGVKD.

CDR3 region: CASSVASSALNEQFF. The chain recombines TRBV9 with TRBJ2-1. In germline, CDR1 is SGDLS, CDR2 YYNGEE. The CDR3 length is 15 residues.

The rearrangement uses TRBV4-1 and TRBJ1-2; there is no DNA to check the TCRdb D call of TRBD1. The CDR3 loop spans 14 amino acids. Germline loops: CDR1 MGHRA, CDR2 YSYEKL. The CDR3 sequence: CASSQEGGNYGYTF.

The J gene is TRBJ1-1, the V gene TRBV10-3. The CDR3 contains 13 residues. Germline-derived CDR1 and CDR2 are ENHRY and SYGVKD. CDR3 protein: CAIRQSGNTEAFF.